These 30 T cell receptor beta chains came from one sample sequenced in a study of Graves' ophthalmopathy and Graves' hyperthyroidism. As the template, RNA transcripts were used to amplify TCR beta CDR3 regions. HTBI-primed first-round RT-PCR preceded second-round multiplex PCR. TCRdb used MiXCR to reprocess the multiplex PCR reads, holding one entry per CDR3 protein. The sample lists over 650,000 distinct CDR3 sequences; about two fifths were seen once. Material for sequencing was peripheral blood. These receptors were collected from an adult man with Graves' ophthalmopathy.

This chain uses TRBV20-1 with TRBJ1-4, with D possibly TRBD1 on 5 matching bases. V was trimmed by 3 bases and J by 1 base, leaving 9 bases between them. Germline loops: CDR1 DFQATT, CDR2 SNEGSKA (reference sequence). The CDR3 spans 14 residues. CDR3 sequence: CSARRGRTNEKLFF. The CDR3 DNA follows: TGCAGTGCTAGGCGGGGCAGAACTAATGAAAAACTGTTTTTT.

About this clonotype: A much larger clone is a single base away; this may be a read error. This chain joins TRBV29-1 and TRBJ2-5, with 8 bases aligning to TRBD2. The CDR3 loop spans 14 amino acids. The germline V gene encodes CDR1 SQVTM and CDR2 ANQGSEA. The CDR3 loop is CSAADSGGAETQYF. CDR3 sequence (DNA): TGCAGTGCCGCTGACAGCGGGGGCGCAGAGACCCAGTACTTC.

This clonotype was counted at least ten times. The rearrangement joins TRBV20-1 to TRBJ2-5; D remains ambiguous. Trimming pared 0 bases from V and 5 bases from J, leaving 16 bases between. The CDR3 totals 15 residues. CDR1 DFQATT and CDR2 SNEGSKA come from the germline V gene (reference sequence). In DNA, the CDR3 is TGCAGTGCTAGAGACCGCCCTTTCGACGGGGAGACCCAGTACTTC. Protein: CSARDRPFDGETQYF.

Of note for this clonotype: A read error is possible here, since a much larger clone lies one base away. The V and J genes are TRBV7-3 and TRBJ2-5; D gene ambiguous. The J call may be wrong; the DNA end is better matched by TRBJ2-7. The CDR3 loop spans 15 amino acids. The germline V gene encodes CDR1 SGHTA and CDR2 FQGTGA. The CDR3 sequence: CASSFELAGSHEQYF. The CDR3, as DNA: TGTGCCAGCAGCTTTGAGTTAGCAGGCTCCCACGAGCAGTACTTC.

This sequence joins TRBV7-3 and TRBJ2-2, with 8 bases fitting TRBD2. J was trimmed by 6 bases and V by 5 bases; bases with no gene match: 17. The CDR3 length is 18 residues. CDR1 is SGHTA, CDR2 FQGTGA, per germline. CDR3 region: CASSPSWGGLAGPGELFF. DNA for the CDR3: TGTGCCAGCAGCCCCTCGTGGGGAGGACTAGCCGGACCCGGGGAGCTGTTTTTT.

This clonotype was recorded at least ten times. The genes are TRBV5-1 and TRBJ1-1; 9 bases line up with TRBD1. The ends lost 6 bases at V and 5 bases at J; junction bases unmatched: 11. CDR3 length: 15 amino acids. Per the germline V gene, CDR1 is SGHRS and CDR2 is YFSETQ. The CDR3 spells CASTDTGGGGTEAFF. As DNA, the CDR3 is TGCGCCAGCACGGATACAGGGGGCGGGGGAACTGAAGCTTTCTTT.

The CDR3 loop is CASSSGGDSKYQPQHF. DNA for the CDR3: TGTGCCAGTAGTAGCGGGGGGGACAGCAAATATCAGCCCCAGCATTTT. This chain links TRBV19 with TRBJ1-5; 7 positions agree with TRBD1. CDR1 is LNHDA and CDR2 is SQIVND in the germline V gene (reference sequence). This CDR3 contains 16 residues. V was clipped by 4 bases and J by 5 bases; unmatched bases: 11.

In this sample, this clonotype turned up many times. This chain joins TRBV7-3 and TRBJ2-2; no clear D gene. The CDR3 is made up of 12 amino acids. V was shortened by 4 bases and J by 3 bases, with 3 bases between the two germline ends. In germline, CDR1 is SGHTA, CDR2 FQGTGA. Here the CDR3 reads CASSSYTGELFF. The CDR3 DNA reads TGTGCCAGCAGCTCCTACACCGGGGAGCTGTTTTTT.

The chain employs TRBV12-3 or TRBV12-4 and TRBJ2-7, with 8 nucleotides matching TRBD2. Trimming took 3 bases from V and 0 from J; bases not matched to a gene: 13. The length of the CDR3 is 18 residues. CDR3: CASSFPEKRGPNSYEQYF. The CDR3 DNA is TGTGCCAGCAGTTTTCCCGAGAAGCGGGGGCCAAACTCCTACGAGCAGTACTTC.

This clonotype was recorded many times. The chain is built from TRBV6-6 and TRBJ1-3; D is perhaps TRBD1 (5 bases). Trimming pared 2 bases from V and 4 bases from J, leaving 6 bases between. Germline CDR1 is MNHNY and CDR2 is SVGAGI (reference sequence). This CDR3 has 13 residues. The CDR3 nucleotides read TGTGCCAGCAGTTACGCAGGGGGAAACACCATATATTTT. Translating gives CASSYAGGNTIYF.

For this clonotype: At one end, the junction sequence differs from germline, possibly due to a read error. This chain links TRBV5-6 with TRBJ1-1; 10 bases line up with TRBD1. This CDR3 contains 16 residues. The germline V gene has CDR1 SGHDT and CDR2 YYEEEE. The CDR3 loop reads CASSYKSGTGVTEAFF. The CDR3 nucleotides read TGCGCCAGCAGCTACAAATCCGGGACAGGGGTAACTGAAGCTTTCTTT.

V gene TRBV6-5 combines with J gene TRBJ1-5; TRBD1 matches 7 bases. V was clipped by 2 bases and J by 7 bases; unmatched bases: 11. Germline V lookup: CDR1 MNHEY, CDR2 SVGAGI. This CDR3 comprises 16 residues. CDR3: CASSYRDSGPRQPQHF. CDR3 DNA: TGTGCCAGCAGTTACCGGGACAGTGGGCCCAGACAGCCCCAGCATTTT.

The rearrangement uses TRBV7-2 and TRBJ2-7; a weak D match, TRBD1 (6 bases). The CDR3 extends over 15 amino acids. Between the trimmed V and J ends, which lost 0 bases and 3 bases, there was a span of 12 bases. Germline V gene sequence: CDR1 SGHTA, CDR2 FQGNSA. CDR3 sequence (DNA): TGTGCCAGCAGCTTAGCTCAGGGGCTGAGCTACGAGCAGTACTTC. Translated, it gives CASSLAQGLSYEQYF.

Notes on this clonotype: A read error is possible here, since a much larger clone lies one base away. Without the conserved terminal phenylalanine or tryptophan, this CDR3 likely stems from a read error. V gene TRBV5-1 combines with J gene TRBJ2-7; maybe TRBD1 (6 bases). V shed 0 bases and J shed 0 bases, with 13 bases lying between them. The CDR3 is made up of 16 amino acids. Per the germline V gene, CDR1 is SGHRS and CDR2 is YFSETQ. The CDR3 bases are TGCGCCAGCAGCTTGGATGCAGGGGCGGGCTCCTACGAGCAGTACTGC. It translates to CASSLDAGAGSYEQYC.

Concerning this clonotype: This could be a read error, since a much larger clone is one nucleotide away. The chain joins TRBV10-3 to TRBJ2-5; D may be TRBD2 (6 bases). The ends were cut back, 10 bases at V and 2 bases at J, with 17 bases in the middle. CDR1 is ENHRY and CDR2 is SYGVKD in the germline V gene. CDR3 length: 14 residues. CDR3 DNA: TGTGCCAGAAGTTACTTGCGGGGACAAGAGACCCAGTACTTC. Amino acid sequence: CARSYLRGQETQYF.

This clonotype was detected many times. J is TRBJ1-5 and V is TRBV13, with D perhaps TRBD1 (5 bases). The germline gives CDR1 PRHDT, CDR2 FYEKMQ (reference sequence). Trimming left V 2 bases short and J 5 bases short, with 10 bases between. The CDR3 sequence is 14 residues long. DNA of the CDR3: TGTGCCAGCAGCTTAATGGGACCCGATCAGCCCCAGCATTTT. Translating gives CASSLMGPDQPQHF.

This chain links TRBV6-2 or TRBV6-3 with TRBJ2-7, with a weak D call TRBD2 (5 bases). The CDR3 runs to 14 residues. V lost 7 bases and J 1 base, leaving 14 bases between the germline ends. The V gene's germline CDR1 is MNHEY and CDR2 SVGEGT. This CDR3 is CASTPDGGSYEQYF. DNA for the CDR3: TGTGCCAGCACCCCGGACGGCGGGTCCTACGAGCAGTACTTC.

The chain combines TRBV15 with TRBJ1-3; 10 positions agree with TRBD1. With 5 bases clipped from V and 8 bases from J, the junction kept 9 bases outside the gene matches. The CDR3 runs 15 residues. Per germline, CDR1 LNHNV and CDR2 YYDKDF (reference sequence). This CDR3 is CATSAGQGYGYTIYF. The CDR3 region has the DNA TGTGCCACCAGCGCGGGACAGGGGTATGGCTACACCATATATTTT. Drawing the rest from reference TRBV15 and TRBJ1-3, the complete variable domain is DAMVIQNPRYQVTQFGKPVTLSCSQTLNHNVMYWYQQKSSQAPKLLFHYYDKDFNNEADTPDNFQSRRPNTSFCFLDIRSPGLGDTAMYLCATSAGQGYGYTIYFGEGSWLTVV.

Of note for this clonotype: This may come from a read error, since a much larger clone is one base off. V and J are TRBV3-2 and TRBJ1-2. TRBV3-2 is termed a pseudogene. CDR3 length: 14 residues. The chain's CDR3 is CTSSQDLWGYGYTF. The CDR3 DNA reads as TGTACCAGCAGCCAAGATCTCTGGGGATATGGCTACACCTTC.

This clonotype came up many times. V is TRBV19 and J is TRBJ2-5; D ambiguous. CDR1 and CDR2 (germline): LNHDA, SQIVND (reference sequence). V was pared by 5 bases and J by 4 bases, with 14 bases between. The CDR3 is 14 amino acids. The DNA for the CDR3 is TGTGCCAGTAGTGCCCAGTCGGTTCCAGAGACCCAGTACTTC. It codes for CASSAQSVPETQYF.

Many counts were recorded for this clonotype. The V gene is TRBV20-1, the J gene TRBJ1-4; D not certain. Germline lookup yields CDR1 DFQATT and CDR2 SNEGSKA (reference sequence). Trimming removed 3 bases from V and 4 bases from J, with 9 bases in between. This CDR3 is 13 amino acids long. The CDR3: CSASSSDNEKLFF. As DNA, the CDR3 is TGCAGTGCTAGCTCCAGCGATAATGAAAAACTGTTTTTT.

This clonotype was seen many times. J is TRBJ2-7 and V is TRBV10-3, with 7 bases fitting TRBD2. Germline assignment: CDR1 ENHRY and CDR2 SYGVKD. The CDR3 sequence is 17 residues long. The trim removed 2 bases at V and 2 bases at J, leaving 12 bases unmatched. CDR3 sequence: CAISESLREYAAYEQYF. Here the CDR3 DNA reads TGTGCCATCAGTGAGAGTTTGCGGGAGTATGCCGCCTACGAGCAGTACTTC.

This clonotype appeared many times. CDR3 sequence: CASSLAMAGDGSYTF. DNA of the CDR3: TGTGCCAGCAGCTTAGCTATGGCAGGGGATGGGAGCTACACCTTC. The V and J genes are TRBV7-2 and TRBJ1-2, with D possibly matching TRBD1 (6 bases). Germline V gene lookup returns CDR1 SGHTA and CDR2 FQGNSA. Trimming stripped 0 bases from V and 9 bases from J, with 17 bases between. The CDR3 is made up of 15 amino acids.

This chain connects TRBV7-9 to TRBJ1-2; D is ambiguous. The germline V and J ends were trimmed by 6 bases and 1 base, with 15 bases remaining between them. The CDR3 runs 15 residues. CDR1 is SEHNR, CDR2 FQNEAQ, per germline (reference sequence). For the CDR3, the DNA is TGTGCCAGCAGTTCCCTGGGCGGTTATAACTATGGCTACACCTTC. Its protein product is CASSSLGGYNYGYTF.

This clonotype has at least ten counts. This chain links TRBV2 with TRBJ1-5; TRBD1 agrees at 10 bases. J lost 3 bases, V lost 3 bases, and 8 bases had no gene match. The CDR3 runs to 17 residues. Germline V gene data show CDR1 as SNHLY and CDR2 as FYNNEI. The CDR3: CASSDLGDRGDNQPQHF. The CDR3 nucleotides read TGTGCCAGCAGTGACCTTGGGGACAGGGGTGACAATCAGCCCCAGCATTTT.

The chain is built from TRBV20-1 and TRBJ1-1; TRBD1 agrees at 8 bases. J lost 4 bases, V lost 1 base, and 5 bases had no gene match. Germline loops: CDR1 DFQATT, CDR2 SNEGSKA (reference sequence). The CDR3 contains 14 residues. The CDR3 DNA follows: TGCAGTGCTAGAGGAACAGGGACAGGCACTGAAGCTTTCTTT. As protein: CSARGTGTGTEAFF.

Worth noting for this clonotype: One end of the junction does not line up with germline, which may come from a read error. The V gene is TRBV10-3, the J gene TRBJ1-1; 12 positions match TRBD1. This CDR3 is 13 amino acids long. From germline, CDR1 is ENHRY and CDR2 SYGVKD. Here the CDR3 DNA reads TGTGCCATCATAGCGGGACAGGGGGCTGATGCTTTCTTT. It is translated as CAIIAGQGADAFF.

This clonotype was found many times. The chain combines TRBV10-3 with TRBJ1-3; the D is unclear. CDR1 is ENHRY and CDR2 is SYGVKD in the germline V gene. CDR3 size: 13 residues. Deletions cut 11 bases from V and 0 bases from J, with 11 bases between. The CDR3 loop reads CAARASSGNTIYF. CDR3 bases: TGTGCCGCCCGGGCCTCCTCTGGAAACACCATATATTTT.

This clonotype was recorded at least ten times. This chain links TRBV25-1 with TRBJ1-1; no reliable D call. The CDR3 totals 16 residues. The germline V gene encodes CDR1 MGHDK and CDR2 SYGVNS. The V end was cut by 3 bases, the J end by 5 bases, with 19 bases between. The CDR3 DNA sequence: TGTGCCAGCAGTGAGGGTGACTTTCCGGTTCAGACTGAAGCTTTCTTT. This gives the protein CASSEGDFPVQTEAFF.

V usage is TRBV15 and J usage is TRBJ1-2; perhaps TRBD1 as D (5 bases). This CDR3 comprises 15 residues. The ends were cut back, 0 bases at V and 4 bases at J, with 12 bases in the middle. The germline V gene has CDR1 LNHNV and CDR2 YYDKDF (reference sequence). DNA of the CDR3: TGTGCCACCAGCAGAGAGAGCTCTGGGGGCTATGGCTACACCTTC. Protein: CATSRESSGGYGYTF.